This TCR beta chain was recovered during a study of graft-versus-host responses after intestinal transplantation. Study results and caveats: Graft-versus-host to host-versus-graft clonal ratios in allografts were high in patients with graft-donor T cell macrochimerism.

This table comes from immunoSEQ multiplex PCR, and its TCRdb copy is limited to in-frame clones, with some not included. Counted here are more than 85,000 clones, roughly 92% occurring once; the ten biggest clones make up about 0.073%. About this clone: Its antigen is currently unknown.

V lost 1 base and J 2 bases, leaving 6 bases between the germline ends. Germline CDR1 is SNHLY and CDR2 is FYNNEI. This CDR3 is built from 13 residues. This TCR came from a human donor who was the organ donor for an intestinal transplant. The input for sequencing was unstimulated CD8+ T cells sorted from spleen or lymph node cells, taken before transplant. The chain couples TRBV2 to TRBJ2-7; tentative D call: TRBD1 (5 bases). The chain's CDR3 is CASSEGTTYEQYF. CDR3 nucleotide sequence: TGTGCCAGCAGTGAAGGGACAACCTACGAGCAGTACTTC.